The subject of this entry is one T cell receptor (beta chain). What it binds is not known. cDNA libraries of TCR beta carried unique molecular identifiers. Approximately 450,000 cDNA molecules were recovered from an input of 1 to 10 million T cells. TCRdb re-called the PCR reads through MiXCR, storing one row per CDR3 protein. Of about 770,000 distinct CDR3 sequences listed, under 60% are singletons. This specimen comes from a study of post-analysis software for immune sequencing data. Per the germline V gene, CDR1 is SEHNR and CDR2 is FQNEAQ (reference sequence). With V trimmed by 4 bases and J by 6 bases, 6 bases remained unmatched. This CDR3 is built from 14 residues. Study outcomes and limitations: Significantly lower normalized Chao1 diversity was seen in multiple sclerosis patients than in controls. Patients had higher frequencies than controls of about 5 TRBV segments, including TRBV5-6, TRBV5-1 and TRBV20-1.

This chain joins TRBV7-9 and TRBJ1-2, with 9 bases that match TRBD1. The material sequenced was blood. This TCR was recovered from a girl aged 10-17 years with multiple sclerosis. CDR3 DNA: TGTGCCAGCAGCTCCCGCCGGGACAGGGATGGCTACACCTTC. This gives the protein CASSSRRDRDGYTF.